The sequence of this TCR beta chain was determined in a study of blood T cell repertoires in COVID-19. Study-wide context: PBMCs, B-cell-depleted T cells, or T cells provided the cDNA or gDNA that made up the material.

The CDR3 totals 15 residues. Germline V CDR1 and CDR2: SGHDT, YYEEEE. The V gene lost 5 bases and the J gene lost 0 bases, with 12 bases spanning the gap. Per the study methods: Cell counts per sample came from amplifying reference gene primers. Only in-frame clones appear in the TCRdb table, and some are missing; sequencing was by immunoSEQ multiplex PCR. For V, J and clone size, that table is used; D and trimming come from the DNA. The table includes about 110,000 clones, approximately 86% detected once. Sequenced input: peripheral blood. This TCR came from a man in his forties with acute or convalescent COVID-19. This rearrangement joins TRBV5-6 to TRBJ1-5; D uncertain. The CDR3, as DNA: TGTGCCAGCAGTGGACGGGGAGGTAGCAATCAGCCCCAGCATTTT. Its protein is CASSGRGGSNQPQHF. Combining the CDR3 with reference TRBV5-6 and TRBJ1-5 gives the whole variable domain DAGVTQSPTHLIKTRGQQVTLRCSPKSGHDTVSWYQQALGQGPQFIFQYYEEEERQRGNFPDRFSGHQFPNYSSELNVNALLLGDSALYLCASSGRGGSNQPQHFGDGTRLSIL.